This TCR beta chain appears in the sequencing data of a study of T cells in Graves' hyperthyroidism and ophthalmopathy. RNA transcripts served as the template for amplifying TCR beta CDR3 regions. The study used the HTBI primer set for a first-round RT-PCR of the TCR CDR3. One entry per CDR3 protein results from TCRdb running MiXCR on the multiplex PCR reads. The sample has about 500,000 distinct CDR3 sequences; 35% to 50% are singletons. A patient was excluded if there was uncontrolled infection, other autoimmune disease, pregnancy or lactation. Overall study findings and caveats: Progression to ophthalmopathy was predicted a median of approximately seven months early. A model of 13 V-J features distinguished ophthalmopathy from stable hyperthyroidism. In blood, most of the thyroid clonotypes expanded above 0.001 were also present.

The CDR3 totals 17 residues. V was clipped by 5 bases and J by 0 bases; unmatched bases: 6. Of note for this clonotype: Antigen specificity is unknown.

The material sequenced was peripheral blood or thyroid tissue (not recorded which). The rearrangement uses TRBV12-3 or TRBV12-4 and TRBJ1-5, with TRBD1 identical over 11 bases. The clonotype was recovered from an adult woman with Graves' disease, either hyperthyroidism or ophthalmopathy (not recorded which). CDR3 amino acids: CASSPGQGGYSNQPQHF. In DNA form, the CDR3 reads TGTGCCAGCAGTCCGGGACAGGGGGGTTATAGCAATCAGCCCCAGCATTTT.